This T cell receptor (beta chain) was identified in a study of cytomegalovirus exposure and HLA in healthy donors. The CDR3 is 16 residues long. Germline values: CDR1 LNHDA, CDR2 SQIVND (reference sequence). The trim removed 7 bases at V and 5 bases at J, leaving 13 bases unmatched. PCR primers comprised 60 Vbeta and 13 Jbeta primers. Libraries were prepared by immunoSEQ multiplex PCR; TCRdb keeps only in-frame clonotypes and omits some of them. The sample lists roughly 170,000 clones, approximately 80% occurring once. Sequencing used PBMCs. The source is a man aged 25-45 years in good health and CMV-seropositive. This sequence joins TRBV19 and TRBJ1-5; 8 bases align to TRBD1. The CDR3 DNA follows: TGTGCCAGTACCAACGGACAGGGCTCTGTGCATCAGCCCCAGCATTTT. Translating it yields CASTNGQGSVHQPQHF.